The 30 T cell receptor beta chains given below trace back to one sample, sequenced in a study of blood T cells in healthy people across ages (dated by TCRdb to the mid-2010s). Library creation used 5' RACE. The data were produced on an Illumina HiSeq 2500. A second roughly 7 to 12 cycle PCR used a sample-barcoded 5' primer and a J-beta primer mix. TCRdb redid the processing of the public reads, applying fastp at Q25 and MiXCR, and retained in-frame beta chains. Rows with a matching CDR3 protein are joined into one entry that keeps the most common DNA and genes. Counted in this sample were 780,000 or so distinct CDR3 sequences; approximately 53% of them appeared once. In total, the top ten clones hold roughly 25% of the sample. Sequenced input: blood. Every receptor here comes from a man aged 35 to 55 in good health.

The chain has TRBV5-1 and TRBJ2-4; 11 nucleotides match TRBD1. Germline lookup yields CDR1 SGHRS and CDR2 YFSETQ. The trim removed 4 bases at V and 2 bases at J, leaving 8 bases unmatched. The CDR3 is 17 residues long. The CDR3 DNA reads as TGCGCCAGCAGCGCTTGGACAGGGGGCATTTCCAAAAACATTCAGTACTTC. Translating gives CASSAWTGGISKNIQYF.

The chain links TRBV7-2 to TRBJ1-4, with D tentatively TRBD1 (5 bases). The V end lost 0 bases, the J end lost 7 bases, and 12 bases lay between the germline ends. Germline loops: CDR1 SGHTA, CDR2 FQGNSA. The length of the CDR3 is 15 residues. The CDR3 DNA sequence: TGTGCCAGCAGCTTAGCGGGGGGTGCGGGTGAAAAACTGTTTTTT. Amino acids: CASSLAGGAGEKLFF.

On this clonotype itself: Germline and junction disagree at one end, which may indicate a read error. V is TRBV4-1 and J is TRBJ2-1; TRBD2 agrees at 13 bases. The CDR3 covers 17 residues. CDR1 is MGHRA, CDR2 YSYEKL, per germline. The CDR3 DNA reads TGTGCCAGCAGCCAATTCGGACTAGCGGGAGATAGCAATGAGCAGTTCTTC. The encoded protein is CASSQFGLAGDSNEQFF.

The V call is TRBV20-1, the J call TRBJ1-2; 7 bases align to TRBD1. The CDR3 has 13 residues. The germline gives CDR1 DFQATT, CDR2 SNEGSKA (reference sequence). Trimming cost V 1 base and J 4 bases; bases outside gene matches: 3. CDR3 protein: CSARVGTAYGYTF. CDR3 coding DNA: TGCAGTGCTAGAGTGGGGACAGCCTATGGCTACACCTTC.

This clonotype came up a few times. This chain links TRBV6-1 with TRBJ2-5; 13 bases align to TRBD2. Germline CDR1 reads MNHNS; CDR2 reads SASEGT. The CDR3 covers 16 residues. Losses at the gene ends were 3 bases for V and 4 bases for J; bases not matched to a gene: 5. The CDR3 is CASSDGLAGVPETQYF. The CDR3 bases are TGTGCCAGCAGTGATGGACTAGCGGGAGTTCCAGAGACCCAGTACTTC.

The rearrangement uses TRBV4-1 and TRBJ2-1, with D unclear. The CDR3 totals 13 residues. In germline, CDR1 is MGHRA, CDR2 YSYEKL. Trimming left V 1 base short and J 5 bases short, with 6 bases between. The CDR3 is CASSQGPHNEQFF. The CDR3 bases are TGCGCCAGCAGCCAAGGGCCCCACAATGAGCAGTTCTTC.

The rearrangement uses TRBV27 and TRBJ1-6, with D possibly being TRBD1 (5 bases). There are 15 residues in the CDR3. From germline, CDR1 is MNHEY and CDR2 SMNVEV (reference sequence). The V and J ends lost 6 bases and 8 bases respectively, with 17 bases between them. The CDR3 loop is CASSPRGFRDSPLHF. The CDR3 nucleotides read TGTGCCAGCAGCCCGCGGGGCTTTAGGGATTCACCCCTCCACTTT.

The chain uses TRBV6-5 and TRBJ2-6; the D gene is possibly TRBD1 (6 bases). The CDR3 runs 16 residues. Germline V gene sequence: CDR1 MNHEY, CDR2 SVGAGI. V lost 2 bases and J 0 bases, leaving 8 bases between the germline ends. This CDR3 reads CASSYQQGSGANVLTF. The CDR3 DNA is TGTGCCAGCAGTTACCAACAGGGCTCTGGGGCCAACGTCCTGACTTTC.

This clonotype was recorded a few times. This rearrangement joins TRBV29-1 to TRBJ2-1; 12 positions agree with TRBD2. The germline V gene has CDR1 SQVTM and CDR2 ANQGSEA. This CDR3 contains 14 residues. Trimming removed 5 bases from V and 4 bases from J; junction bases left unmatched: 3. CDR3 sequence (DNA): TGCAGCGTTAGACTAGCGGGGGCATACAATGAGCAGTTCTTC. This codes for CSVRLAGAYNEQFF.

This clonotype was counted a few times. This chain connects TRBV2 to TRBJ2-5; D not certain. Germline V CDR1 and CDR2: SNHLY, FYNNEI. Trimming removed 10 bases from V and 11 bases from J, with 17 bases in between. The CDR3 has 11 amino acids. CDR3 region: CAIGGFAEQYF. The CDR3 DNA sequence: TGTGCCATCGGCGGATTTGCTGAGCAGTACTTC.

Of note for this clonotype: One junction end disagrees with the germline gene, perhaps due to a read error. The CDR3 sequence is CSARARVSRANVLTF. The CDR3 coding sequence is TGCAGTGCTAGAGCAAGGGTCTCTAGGGCCAACGTCCTGACTTTC. V gene TRBV20-1 combines with J gene TRBJ2-6; D unresolved. This CDR3 is 15 amino acids long. Germline V gene data show CDR1 as DFQATT and CDR2 as SNEGSKA (reference sequence).

V gene TRBV6-5 combines with J gene TRBJ1-6, with D unresolved. CDR1 MNHEY and CDR2 SVGAGI come from the germline V gene. Trimming took 9 bases from V and 8 from J, leaving 20 bases between them. The CDR3 is 15 amino acids. CDR3 residues: CASGMGHRLYSPLHF. The CDR3 bases are TGTGCCAGTGGAATGGGTCATAGGCTCTATTCACCCCTCCACTTT.

The V call is TRBV28, the J call TRBJ1-1; 10 bases line up with TRBD1. Germline lookup yields CDR1 MDHEN and CDR2 SYDVKM. Trimming took 8 bases from V and 6 from J; bases not matched to a gene: 9. This CDR3 comprises 14 residues. CDR3 sequence reads: CASDRGQGISEAFF. The CDR3 DNA follows: TGTGCCAGCGACAGGGGGCAAGGGATCTCTGAAGCTTTCTTT.

The CDR3 bases are TGTGCCACCAGCAGAGCTGCGGGTTCTGGCTACACCTTC. Its translation: CATSRAAGSGYTF. The V call is TRBV15, the J call TRBJ1-2, with D hard to call. Per germline, CDR1 LNHNV and CDR2 YYDKDF (reference sequence). The germline V and J ends were trimmed by 1 base and 7 bases, with 10 bases remaining between them. The CDR3 runs to 13 residues.

This clonotype showed up just a few times. The gene calls are TRBV29-1 and TRBJ2-3; D perhaps matches TRBD2 (6 bases). This CDR3 is built from 15 residues. V was trimmed by 4 bases and J by 2 bases, leaving 16 bases between them. Germline CDR1 and CDR2: SQVTM and ANQGSEA. The CDR3 DNA sequence: TGCAGCGTTGGCCAGGAGGGCCGGAACACAGATACGCAGTATTTT. Protein: CSVGQEGRNTDTQYF.

CDR3 in DNA: TGTGCCAGCAGCCAACCCGGCAGGCCAGGGGGAACAGATACGCAGTATTTT. This encodes CASSQPGRPGGTDTQYF. The gene calls are TRBV4-2 and TRBJ2-3, with TRBD1 identical over 7 bases. The ends lost 2 bases at V and 3 bases at J; junction bases unmatched: 11. The length of the CDR3 is 17 residues. Germline CDR1 LGHNA, CDR2 YNFKEQ.

The rearrangement joins TRBV29-1 to TRBJ2-4, with 11 bases aligning to TRBD2. V gave up 3 bases and J gave up 7 bases; unmatched junction bases: 2. The CDR3 covers 13 residues. Germline V lookup: CDR1 SQVTM, CDR2 ANQGSEA. Written as DNA, the CDR3 is TGCAGCGTTGACCCTAGCGGGAGGAACATTCAGTACTTC. Residues: CSVDPSGRNIQYF. Using reference TRBV29-1 and TRBJ2-4 for the parts outside the CDR3, the full variable domain is SAVISQKPSRDICQRGTSLTIQCQVDSQVTMMFWYRQQPGQSLTLIATANQGSEATYESGFVIDKFPISRPNLTFSTLTVSNMSPEDSSIYLCSVDPSGRNIQYFGAGTRLSVL.

This clonotype was recorded a few times. The genes are TRBV9 and TRBJ2-3, with 13 nucleotides matching TRBD2. This CDR3 has 16 residues. V dropped 4 bases and J dropped 4; count of bases not matched to a gene: 6. Germline V lookup: CDR1 SGDLS, CDR2 YYNGEE. CDR3 DNA sequence: TGTGCCAGCAGCCCGGGGACTAGCGGGGTCTCAGATACGCAGTATTTT. It translates to CASSPGTSGVSDTQYF.

The V gene is TRBV7-8, the J gene TRBJ2-3; D perhaps matches TRBD1 (8 bases). This CDR3 contains 13 residues. The V end was cut by 5 bases, the J end by 8 bases, with 14 bases between. The germline V gene encodes CDR1 SGHVS and CDR2 FQNEAQ. The CDR3 is CASSPGGGGTQYF. The CDR3 region has the DNA TGTGCCAGCAGCCCAGGGGGCGGGGGTACGCAGTATTTT.

V is TRBV11-2 and J is TRBJ1-5; 9 nucleotides align to TRBD1. The ends lost 8 bases at V and 9 bases at J; junction bases unmatched: 8. The CDR3 runs 13 residues. Per germline, CDR1 SGHAT and CDR2 FQNNGV. As DNA, the CDR3 is TGTGCCAGCTCCCCGGGACAGGGTCGGCCCCAGCATTTT. Its protein is CASSPGQGRPQHF.

The gene calls are TRBV30 and TRBJ1-4, with D perhaps matching TRBD1 (5 bases). Looked up from germline, CDR1 is GTSNPN and CDR2 is SVGIG (reference sequence). CDR3 length equals 17 residues. Trimming took 5 bases from V and 2 from J, leaving 21 bases between them. The CDR3 loop is CAWGGLDIQRTNEKLFF. CDR3 DNA: TGTGCCTGGGGAGGGCTGGACATACAACGGACTAATGAAAAACTGTTTTTT.

The chain has TRBV10-3 and TRBJ2-7; 12 bases map to TRBD1. V lost 2 bases, J lost 3 bases, and 5 bases stayed unmatched. The CDR3 contains 16 residues. CDR1 ENHRY and CDR2 SYGVKD come from the germline V gene. The CDR3 nucleotides are TGTGCCATCAGTGAGCCCGGGACAGGGGGCGACTACGAGCAGTACTTC. Its protein product is CAISEPGTGGDYEQYF.

The V gene is TRBV7-2, the J gene TRBJ2-2; TRBD2 matches 10 bases. The trim removed 4 bases at V and 0 bases at J, leaving 11 bases unmatched. Germline assignment: CDR1 SGHTA and CDR2 FQGNSA. There are 19 residues in the CDR3. The CDR3 region is CASSSVLAGGGSNTGELFF. CDR3 bases: TGTGCCAGCAGCTCGGTGTTAGCGGGGGGTGGTTCGAACACCGGGGAGCTGTTTTTT.

The CDR3 coding sequence is TGTGCCAGCAGTGAATCCGGGGGAGGCGAGCAGTACTTC. Translated, it gives CASSESGGGEQYF. This sequence joins TRBV25-1 and TRBJ2-7; D is possibly TRBD2 (6 bases). The CDR3 length is 13 residues. Germline CDR1 and CDR2: MGHDK and SYGVNS. V shed 1 base and J shed 6 bases, with 10 bases lying between them.

This clonotype appeared a few times. V gene TRBV6-1 combines with J gene TRBJ2-5, with unresolved D. Deletions cut 7 bases from V and 5 bases from J, with 14 bases between. The CDR3 is 13 residues long. Looked up from germline, CDR1 is MNHNS and CDR2 is SASEGT. CDR3 sequence reads: CASTLVLGETQYF. CDR3 nucleotide sequence: TGTGCCAGCACCCTAGTCTTGGGCGAGACCCAGTACTTC.

This chain uses TRBV5-1 with TRBJ1-5; D is uncertain. V dropped 0 bases and J dropped 3 bases, with 7 bases sitting between them. This CDR3 spans 14 amino acids. Germline CDR1 SGHRS, CDR2 YFSETQ. CDR3 loop: CASSLGNPNQPQHF. CDR3 in DNA: TGCGCCAGCAGCTTGGGGAACCCCAATCAGCCCCAGCATTTT.

The chain employs TRBV7-6 and TRBJ2-4; the match to TRBD2 covers 7 bases. The DNA end favors TRBJ2-5, so the J call may be wrong. Germline assignment: CDR1 SGHVS and CDR2 FNYEAQ. This CDR3 comprises 16 residues. DNA for the CDR3: TGTGCCAGCAGCTTAGGAACGGGAGGTATACAAGAGACCCAGTACTTC. Its translation is CASSLGTGGIQETQYF.

The V and J genes are TRBV9 and TRBJ2-7; 8 nucleotides agree with TRBD1. Germline CDR1 SGDLS, CDR2 YYNGEE. This CDR3 contains 14 residues. Germline trimming cut 3 bases from V and 3 bases from J; bases unmatched to any gene: 5. The CDR3 loop reads CASSAGQGFYEQYF. The CDR3 DNA sequence: TGTGCCAGCAGCGCAGGACAGGGCTTCTACGAGCAGTACTTC.

The rearrangement links TRBV6-1 to TRBJ2-5; D may be TRBD1 (5 bases). The CDR3 has 16 residues. V gave up 0 bases and J gave up 1 base, with 12 bases separating them. Per the germline V gene, CDR1 is MNHNS and CDR2 is SASEGT. The chain's CDR3 is CASSEARSGPQETQYF. CDR3 nucleotides: TGTGCCAGCAGTGAAGCGCGATCAGGGCCCCAAGAGACCCAGTACTTC.

The rearrangement joins TRBV10-3 to TRBJ2-1; 10 bases match TRBD2. This CDR3 spans 16 amino acids. With V trimmed by 5 bases and J by 5 bases, 9 bases remained unmatched. The germline CDR1 and CDR2 sequences are ENHRY and SYGVKD. Here the CDR3 reads CAISNGEREGNNEQFF. Written as DNA, the CDR3 is TGTGCCATCAGTAATGGCGAGCGGGAGGGCAACAATGAGCAGTTCTTC.